Here is one T cell receptor beta chain with its context. Its antigen is as yet unknown. These data originate in a study of cytomegalovirus exposure and HLA in healthy donors. The study's findings and limits: Clonal expansion was found to be greater in HLA-associated TCR beta chains than in equally common others in a later analysis. An Asian-associated ancestry cluster reportedly showed fewer N-insertions than the roughly 670-donor mean in a later analysis. The authors later found most CMV-associated TCR beta chains appeared HLA-restricted. Some highly shared sequence variants likely arose as a pipeline artifact.

Primers included in the PCR were 60 Vbeta and 13 Jbeta primers. The protocol was immunoSEQ multiplex PCR, while the TCRdb copy is restricted to in-frame clones and leaves out a portion. The ten most abundant clones cover around 2.4% of a sample with 100,000 to 150,000 clones. The V gene end was trimmed by 2 bases and the J gene end by 0 bases; junction bases not matched to a gene: 1. Germline V gene lookup returns CDR1 SGHTA and CDR2 FQGNSA. The CDR3 runs 15 residues. This rearrangement joins TRBV7-2 to TRBJ1-5, with 7 nucleotides matching TRBD1. The sequencing input was PBMCs. The TCR comes from a man aged 40-50 years in good health and CMV-seronegative. Here the CDR3 DNA reads TGTGCCAGCAGCTTAACAGGGGTTAGCAATCAGCCCCAGCATTTT. Residues: CASSLTGVSNQPQHF.